The 24 T cell receptor beta chains presented below share a single source sample, sequenced in a study of cytomegalovirus exposure and HLA in healthy donors. The PCR had 60 Vbeta and 13 Jbeta primers. Using immunoSEQ multiplex PCR, the repertoire was profiled, and TCRdb retains in-frame clones only, with some absent. The data contain about 160,000 clones, roughly 80% of them seen just once; the ten biggest clones take up less than 2.5%. The sample consisted of PBMCs. These receptors all stem from a man in his fifties or sixties in good health and CMV-seropositive.

The chain joins TRBV14 to TRBJ1-1; D unresolved. The CDR3 is 14 residues long. The V end lost 2 bases, the J end lost 1 base, and 8 bases lay between the germline ends. Per the germline V gene, CDR1 is SGHDN and CDR2 is FVKESK. Written as DNA, the CDR3 is TGTGCCAGCAGCCAATTTTCGGGGAACACTGAAGCTTTCTTT. Translated: CASSQFSGNTEAFF.

CDR3 nucleotide sequence: TGTGCCAGCAGCTTAGGGACTGGTGGAATCTCCTACGAGCAGTACTTC. It codes for CASSLGTGGISYEQYF. V usage is TRBV11-3 and J usage is TRBJ2-7, with D possibly matching TRBD2 (5 bases). V lost 1 base to trimming and J lost 0 bases, with 13 bases between them. Looked up from germline, CDR1 is SGHNT and CDR2 is YENEEA. The CDR3 is 16 residues long.

V is TRBV10-3 and J is TRBJ2-2; weak D call: TRBD2 (7 bases). This CDR3 contains 15 residues. The V and J ends lost 7 bases and 1 base respectively, with 13 bases between them. Germline V gene sequence: CDR1 ENHRY, CDR2 SYGVKD. CDR3 amino acids: CAITGGDKNTGELFF. CDR3 sequence (DNA): TGTGCCATCACGGGGGGCGATAAGAACACCGGGGAGCTGTTTTTT.

This clone was recorded only once. CDR3 sequence: CASSLAGGLFNEQFF. In nucleotides, the CDR3 is TGTGCCAGCAGTCTAGCGGGGGGTCTTTTCAATGAGCAGTTCTTC. This rearrangement joins TRBV28 to TRBJ2-1, with 11 bases fitting TRBD2. CDR3 length: 15 residues. Germline CDR1 reads MDHEN; CDR2 reads SYDVKM. The J segment lost 6 bases and the V segment lost 5 bases, leaving 6 bases of the junction unmatched.

V gene TRBV29-1 combines with J gene TRBJ1-4, with 7 nucleotides matching TRBD1. V dropped 4 bases and J dropped 7; count of bases not matched to a gene: 21. The CDR3 consists of 18 residues. Germline-derived CDR1 and CDR2 are SQVTM and ANQGSEA. CDR3 in amino acids: CSVVGVGAQGTSSEKLFF. CDR3 DNA: TGCAGCGTTGTGGGGGTTGGCGCACAGGGGACTTCGAGTGAAAAACTGTTTTTT.

V and J are TRBV27 and TRBJ2-7; 7 bases match TRBD1. Trimming at V came to 5 bases and at J to 4 bases, leaving 8 bases not matched to a gene. The CDR3 consists of 14 residues. Germline V gene sequence: CDR1 MNHEY, CDR2 SMNVEV (reference sequence). This CDR3 reads CASSKGQNLYEQYF. DNA for the CDR3: TGTGCCAGCAGTAAGGGACAGAACCTATACGAGCAGTACTTC.

The chain joins TRBV27 to TRBJ1-1; 7 bases agree with TRBD1. The CDR3 extends over 15 amino acids. The V gene end was trimmed by 0 bases and the J gene end by 3 bases; junction bases not matched to a gene: 4. Germline values: CDR1 MNHEY, CDR2 SMNVEV (reference sequence). In DNA, the CDR3 is TGTGCCAGCAGTTTATCGGGACAGAGGGACACTGAAGCTTTCTTT. Encoded protein: CASSLSGQRDTEAFF.

This chain links TRBV7-2 with TRBJ2-2; D perhaps matches TRBD2 (7 bases). Trimming removed 5 bases at V and 6 bases at J, with 19 bases between. The CDR3 covers 16 residues. CDR1 is SGHTA and CDR2 is FQGNSA in the germline V gene. The CDR3 protein is CASSLGLGGASGELFF. In DNA form, the CDR3 reads TGTGCCAGCAGCCTTGGATTGGGGGGGGCATCCGGGGAGCTGTTTTTT.

This clone came up a few times. This sequence joins TRBV7-9 and TRBJ2-7, with D possibly being TRBD1 (6 bases). This CDR3 contains 14 residues. V lost 5 bases and J 3 bases, leaving 14 bases between the germline ends. From germline, CDR1 is SEHNR and CDR2 FQNEAQ (reference sequence). The DNA of the CDR3 is TGTGCCAGCAGCCCCCCCGCAGGGGTCTACGAGCAGTACTTC. It encodes CASSPPAGVYEQYF.

This clone has ten or more counts. V is TRBV19 and J is TRBJ2-4; 12 nucleotides agree with TRBD2. This CDR3 spans 12 amino acids. Germline V CDR1 and CDR2: LNHDA, SQIVND (reference sequence). CDR3 in amino acids: CATRLAGDIQYF. The CDR3 DNA reads TGTGCAACTAGACTAGCGGGGGACATTCAGTACTTC.

The chain is built from TRBV27 and TRBJ1-5, with D possibly being TRBD1 (5 bases). V dropped 4 bases and J dropped 2 bases, with 9 bases sitting between them. The CDR3 is 14 residues long. Germline-derived CDR1 and CDR2 are MNHEY and SMNVEV (reference sequence). DNA of the CDR3: TGTGCCAGCAGTTCCCCGGGGGGCAATCAGCCCCAGCATTTT. It yields the protein CASSSPGGNQPQHF.

The J gene is TRBJ2-3, the V gene TRBV5-4; 8 bases align to TRBD1. Germline CDR1 reads SGHNT; CDR2 reads YYREEE (reference sequence). The CDR3 has 14 amino acids. V dropped 3 bases and J dropped 4; count of bases not matched to a gene: 4. CDR3 protein: CASSYGQGPDTQYF. The CDR3 DNA is TGTGCCAGCAGCTACGGACAGGGTCCAGATACGCAGTATTTT.

V and J are TRBV5-1 and TRBJ2-5; TRBD1 matches at 8 bases. Near its end, the DNA agrees better with TRBJ2-7, so the J call may be wrong. From germline, CDR1 is SGHRS and CDR2 YFSETQ. The CDR3 loop spans 14 amino acids. This chain's CDR3 is CASSLQGGDYEQYF. CDR3 in DNA: TGCGCCAGCAGCTTACAGGGGGGAGACTACGAGCAGTACTTC.

The chain links TRBV27 to TRBJ2-5; D not certain. Trimming shortened V by 6 bases and J by 3 bases, and 11 bases separated the two germline ends. Per germline, CDR1 MNHEY and CDR2 SMNVEV (reference sequence). This CDR3 has 13 residues. Here the CDR3 reads CASRVWAEETQYF. DNA of the CDR3: TGTGCCAGCAGGGTGTGGGCCGAAGAGACCCAGTACTTC.

The rearrangement links TRBV5-1 to TRBJ2-5, with 8 bases aligning to TRBD2. CDR3 length equals 15 residues. V trimming: 8 bases; J trimming: 2 bases; junction bases outside the gene matches: 11. Germline CDR1 and CDR2: SGHRS and YFSETQ. CDR3 sequence reads: CASSLGTRGQETQYF. In nucleotides, the CDR3 is TGCGCCAGTTCTTTAGGGACTAGGGGACAAGAGACCCAGTACTTC.

The chain employs TRBV5-8 and TRBJ1-6; the match to TRBD1 covers 8 bases. Per germline, CDR1 SGHTS and CDR2 YDEGEE. The CDR3 length is 15 residues. Trimming removed 4 bases from V and 6 bases from J; junction bases left unmatched: 6. Here the CDR3 DNA reads TGTGCCAGCAGCCTGAGGGGGACAGGTAATTCACCCCTCCACTTT. Translating it yields CASSLRGTGNSPLHF.

The chain combines TRBV9 with TRBJ2-3, with 9 bases fitting TRBD1. CDR1 and CDR2 (germline): SGDLS, YYNGEE. The CDR3 contains 16 residues. With 4 bases clipped from V and 0 bases from J, the junction kept 6 bases outside the gene matches. The CDR3 sequence: CASSLQGARSTDTQYF. CDR3 sequence (DNA): TGTGCCAGCAGCCTACAGGGGGCGCGAAGCACAGATACGCAGTATTTT.

This clone has more than one count but fewer than ten. The CDR3 DNA is TGTGCCAGCAGCAAAGCGAACGTAGCGGGGTGCCCGGGGGCCCAGTACTTC. It yields the protein CASSKANVAGCPGAQYF. The genes are TRBV21-1 and TRBJ2-5; no check of the table's D call, TRBD2, against the DNA was made. TRBV21-1 is marked as a pseudogene. The CDR3 covers 17 residues.

V gene TRBV18 combines with J gene TRBJ1-4, with 7 positions matching TRBD1. This CDR3 comprises 15 residues. The trim removed 1 base at V and 4 bases at J, leaving 3 bases unmatched. Germline V lookup: CDR1 KGHSH, CDR2 LQKENI. CDR3 DNA: TGTGCCAGCTCACCACGGGACAGCTTTAATGAAAAACTGTTTTTT. This gives the protein CASSPRDSFNEKLFF.

This rearrangement joins TRBV9 to TRBJ2-2; D might be TRBD2 (6 bases). Per germline, CDR1 SGDLS and CDR2 YYNGEE. V was trimmed by 0 bases and J by 1 base, leaving 13 bases between them. This CDR3 comprises 17 residues. The CDR3 reads CASSVANRGMNTGELFF. CDR3 nucleotides: TGTGCCAGCAGCGTAGCTAACCGGGGGATGAACACCGGGGAGCTGTTTTTT.

This chain connects TRBV5-6 to TRBJ2-5; the match to TRBD2 covers 15 bases. The CDR3 covers 19 residues. The trim removed 0 bases at V and 2 bases at J, leaving 8 bases unmatched. The germline CDR1 and CDR2 sequences are SGHDT and YYEEEE. The CDR3 region is CASSLAWTSGGDIQETQYF. The CDR3 nucleotides read TGTGCCAGCAGCTTGGCGTGGACTAGCGGGGGGGATATACAAGAGACCCAGTACTTC.

The genes are TRBV6-1 and TRBJ1-2; D ambiguous. CDR3 length: 13 amino acids. With 10 bases removed from V and 0 bases from J, the gap between germline ends came to 12 bases. The germline V gene encodes CDR1 MNHNS and CDR2 SASEGT. The CDR3 spells CATTFFTNYGYTF. The CDR3 DNA reads as TGTGCCACCACTTTCTTCACTAACTATGGCTACACCTTC.

This clone came up once. The chain combines TRBV4-3 with TRBJ1-2; D gene unclear. V was trimmed by 1 base and J by 0 bases, leaving 12 bases between them. Germline lookup yields CDR1 LGHNA and CDR2 YSLEER. The CDR3 extends over 16 amino acids. DNA of the CDR3: TGCGCCAGCAGCCAAGTAATTATCAGTGCTAACTATGGCTACACCTTC. This gives the protein CASSQVIISANYGYTF.

The rearrangement links TRBV4-2 to TRBJ2-5, with TRBD2 matching 9 bases. With V trimmed by 0 bases and J by 5 bases, 7 bases remained unmatched. The CDR3 is made up of 16 amino acids. CDR1 is LGHNA and CDR2 is YNFKEQ in the germline V gene. The CDR3 DNA sequence: TGTGCCAGCAGCCAAGATCAGGGCGGGGGGGCGGAGACCCAGTACTTC. Its translation is CASSQDQGGGAETQYF.